The 17 T cell receptor beta chains below come from one sample, sequenced in a study of human thymus T cells. Sequencing used immunoSEQ multiplex PCR; TCRdb keeps in-frame clones, though not all of them. The data contain more than 70,000 clones, 90% to 97% of them seen just once; the ten biggest clones take up around 0.03%. During corrective heart surgery, resections were taken, and the thymus tissue came from them. Sequenced input: thymus tissue. These receptors all stem from a boy under two years old with a congenital heart defect but otherwise immunologically healthy.

Only one count was recorded for this clone. The CDR3 nucleotides read TGCGCCAGCAGCCCCTACCTTTTGGGGCGGGACCCCTACAATGAGCAGTTCTTC. This encodes CASSPYLLGRDPYNEQFF. The chain has TRBV5-1 and TRBJ2-1; D is possibly TRBD2 (6 bases). V was cut by 4 bases and J by 2 bases, with 22 bases left in between. The CDR3 is 18 amino acids. The germline V gene encodes CDR1 SGHRS and CDR2 YFSETQ. Full variable domain (missing parts from reference TRBV5-1 and TRBJ2-1): KAGVTQTPRYLIKTRGQQVTLSCSPISGHRSVSWYQQTPGQGLQFLFEYFSETQRNKGNFPGRFSGRQFSNSRSEMNVSTLELGDSALYLCASSPYLLGRDPYNEQFFGPGTRLTVL.

The rearrangement joins TRBV6-4 to TRBJ2-4; D remains unclear. This CDR3 region has 15 residues. The ends were cut back, 2 bases at V and 0 bases at J, with 8 bases in the middle. In germline, CDR1 is MRHNA, CDR2 SNTAGT. As DNA, the CDR3 is TGTGCCAGCAGTGACCCTTCGATAGCCAAAAACATTCAGTACTTC. Translated, it gives CASSDPSIAKNIQYF.

The chain couples TRBV2 to TRBJ1-2; 9 bases agree with TRBD1. With 4 bases clipped from V and 1 base from J, the junction kept 10 bases outside the gene matches. Germline V gives CDR1 SNHLY, CDR2 FYNNEI. The CDR3 is made up of 17 amino acids. The CDR3 DNA reads TGTGCCAGCAGTGGCTGGTCGACGGGACAGGGTAACTATGGCTACACCTTC. It specifies CASSGWSTGQGNYGYTF.

This clone was recorded a few times. The chain recombines TRBV7-3 with TRBJ1-6; 7 bases are a match to TRBD1. Germline trimming cut 2 bases from V and 10 bases from J; bases unmatched to any gene: 8. The CDR3 has 15 residues. Per germline, CDR1 SGHTA and CDR2 FQGTGA. CDR3 nucleotides: TGTGCCAGCAGCTTAGGACAGGAGGAGGACTCACCCCTCCACTTT. Translation: CASSLGQEEDSPLHF.

The CDR3 DNA reads as TGTGCCAGCAGGGACTGCGCGGGCCTTTTCGTGCAGTTCTTC. Translating it yields CASRDCAGLFVQFF. The chain uses TRBV2 and TRBJ2-1; D perhaps matches TRBD2 (5 bases). CDR1 is SNHLY, CDR2 FYNNEI, per germline. V lost 6 bases, J lost 12 bases, and 21 bases lay in between. This CDR3 region has 14 residues.

The V gene is TRBV19, the J gene TRBJ2-7; possibly TRBD1 for D (5 bases). Trimming stripped 2 bases from V and 2 bases from J, with 10 bases between. This CDR3 region has 14 residues. Germline loops: CDR1 LNHDA, CDR2 SQIVND (reference sequence). The CDR3 coding sequence is TGTGCCAGTAGTATACAGGGAAAAACCTACGAGCAGTACTTC. It specifies CASSIQGKTYEQYF.

The chain carries TRBV6-4 and TRBJ2-3; 10 bases line up with TRBD2. CDR1 and CDR2 from the germline V gene are MRHNA and SNTAGT. V gave up 4 bases and J gave up 4 bases; unmatched junction bases: 2. The CDR3 covers 14 residues. CDR3 coding DNA: TGTGCCAGCAGTGTGAGCGGGGGGGCAGATACGCAGTATTTT. It specifies CASSVSGGADTQYF.

The CDR3 DNA reads TGTGCCAGCAGTGAGCCGGGACAGGGGCATAACTATGGCTACACCTTC. Its translation is CASSEPGQGHNYGYTF. This chain links TRBV6-1 with TRBJ1-2; 10 nucleotides match TRBD1. The V gene end was trimmed by 3 bases and the J gene end by 1 base; junction bases not matched to a gene: 5. The CDR3 runs 16 residues. In germline, CDR1 is MNHNS, CDR2 SASEGT.

The rearrangement joins TRBV7-6 to TRBJ2-5; possibly TRBD1 or TRBD2 for D (5 bases each). Germline values: CDR1 SGHVS, CDR2 FNYEAQ. Trimming removed 1 base at V and 0 bases at J, with 9 bases between. The CDR3 loop spans 15 amino acids. CDR3 in amino acids: CASSLGGWDQETQYF. The DNA of the CDR3 is TGTGCCAGCAGCTTAGGGGGGTGGGACCAAGAGACCCAGTACTTC.

The chain links TRBV11-1 to TRBJ1-1, with 8 bases that match TRBD1. V shed 2 bases, J shed 11 bases, and the junction held 4 bases outside the gene matches. This CDR3 comprises 12 residues. Germline lookup yields CDR1 SGHAT and CDR2 FQDESV (reference sequence). The CDR3 DNA follows: TGTGCCAGCAGCTTACAACAGGGGGATGCTTTCTTT. This encodes CASSLQQGDAFF.

This clone has only one observation. The rearrangement links TRBV5-1 to TRBJ2-1, with 10 bases aligning to TRBD2. Germline values: CDR1 SGHRS, CDR2 YFSETQ. The ends lost 2 bases at V and 7 bases at J; junction bases unmatched: 9. This CDR3 comprises 16 residues. The CDR3 region has the DNA TGCGCCAGCAGCTTACCGTCGAGAGCGGGAGGGAATGAGCAGTTCTTC. Protein: CASSLPSRAGGNEQFF.

The chain couples TRBV10-3 to TRBJ1-2; no reliable D call. Germline CDR1 reads ENHRY; CDR2 reads SYGVKD. The CDR3 totals 17 residues. Trimming left V 3 bases short and J 0 bases short, with 17 bases between. CDR3 protein: CAISDLSPAAPNYGYTF. For the CDR3, the DNA is TGTGCCATCAGTGATTTATCCCCGGCAGCCCCTAACTATGGCTACACCTTC.

The chain combines TRBV6-4 with TRBJ2-3; D call uncertain. V was cut by 0 bases and J by 0 bases, with 13 bases left in between. Germline V lookup: CDR1 MRHNA, CDR2 SNTAGT. The CDR3 totals 17 residues. CDR3 amino acids: CASSDSKGNPSTDTQYF. CDR3 nucleotide sequence: TGTGCCAGCAGTGACTCGAAGGGCAATCCTAGCACAGATACGCAGTATTTT.

The CDR3 protein is CSVEIRGTSYEQYF. The CDR3 bases are TGCAGCGTTGAGATTAGGGGTACTTCCTACGAGCAGTACTTC. This rearrangement joins TRBV29-1 to TRBJ2-7, with D possibly being TRBD1 (5 bases). The CDR3 length is 14 residues. The ends were cut back, 3 bases at V and 1 base at J, with 13 bases in the middle. The germline CDR1 and CDR2 sequences are SQVTM and ANQGSEA.

This clone was counted a single time. This chain uses TRBV5-1 with TRBJ2-3, with D possibly TRBD1 on 6 matching bases. The V gene lost 4 bases and the J gene lost 2 bases, with 20 bases spanning the gap. CDR3 length: 17 residues. CDR1 is SGHRS and CDR2 is YFSETQ in the germline V gene. The CDR3 DNA is TGCGCCAGCAGCAACCCGGGACAAGGACCCAACACAGATACGCAGTATTTT. Protein product: CASSNPGQGPNTDTQYF.

The V and J genes are TRBV20-1 and TRBJ1-5, with D unclear. The CDR3 length is 11 residues. CDR1 and CDR2 (germline): DFQATT, SNEGSKA (reference sequence). V lost 6 bases to trimming and J lost 0 bases, with 3 bases between them. CDR3 loop: CSAYSNQPQHF. The DNA of the CDR3 is TGCAGTGCATATAGCAATCAGCCCCAGCATTTT.

V is TRBV7-8 and J is TRBJ1-2; no reliable D call. This CDR3 is 15 amino acids long. Germline V CDR1 and CDR2: SGHVS, FQNEAQ. Trimming left V 0 bases short and J 4 bases short, with 12 bases between. The DNA of the CDR3 is TGTGCCAGCAGCTTAGCGGACGTGGCCGCCTATGGCTACACCTTC. Protein: CASSLADVAAYGYTF.